Detailed here is one TCR beta chain. Its specific antigen is unknown. No qualities accompany the bases; no much larger clone lies one base away. Libraries were prepared through 5' RACE. Data came from a NextSeq 500. The TCR library protocol attached unique molecular identifiers to individual cDNA molecules to correct for sequencing error and PCR bias. Both TCR alpha and beta chains were sequenced, and tight co-correlation was observed between alpha and beta sequence abundances in each sample. In the authors' own workflow: V gene, J gene and CDR3 annotation of TCR sequences was performed with Decombinator V4. TCRs were defined as expanded if a significant change between any two time points was detected under a Poisson model with p below 0.0001. TCR abundances were normalised to the total number of TCRs sequenced in each sample and reported as counts per million. MAIT TCRs were defined by TRAV1-2 paired with TRAJ12, TRAJ20 or TRAJ33, and iNKT TCRs by TRAV10 paired with TRAJ18. VDJdb, accessed 1 November 2021, was searched for CMV, EBV and SARS-CoV-2 annotated TCRs, with TCRs annotated for multiple antigens excluded. TCRdb trimmed the raw reads at Q25, called clones with MiXCR and kept productive beta chains. Each record represents a unique CDR3 protein, reported with the most common genes and DNA among its rows. The authors' filters were not applied to this entry. The sample table lists around 82,000 distinct CDR3 sequences, approximately 10% of them with a count of one. Around 4.7% of the sample comes from the top ten.

Via the germline V gene (reference sequence), CDR1 is SGHAT and CDR2 FQDESV. The CDR3 starts with the cysteine, ends with the phenylalanine, and has 15 residues. The read is trimmed to its CDR3 DNA, 45 bases read in frame from base 1. From V the trimming removes 4 bases and from J it removes 10 bases, while the gene matches leave 9 bases of the junction unaccounted for. This entry belongs to a study of early T cells in non-severe SARS-CoV-2 infection (dated by TCRdb to the early 2020s). Looking at the study overall: Bulk RNA from unsorted whole blood was used for TCR sequencing, so alpha and beta chains could not be paired. Findings and caveats that apply to the study as a whole: Matching against VDJdb was skewed toward anti-spike CD8 responses, likely underestimated virus-specific expansions, and missed private and CD4 specificities.

The study was a case-control design nested within a healthcare worker cohort in London, UK, with weekly nasopharyngeal swab PCR tests and blood sampling. Healthcare workers were recruited during the week of the UK lockdown, between 23 and 31 March 2020, and followed weekly for up to about 15 weeks. Recombination connected TRBV11-1 to TRBJ1-6, with TRBD1 matching 8 junction bases. The specimen sequenced was whole blood. The sequence derives from an adult who was a healthcare worker with PCR-confirmed SARS-CoV-2 infection or an uninfected control (not recorded which). The CDR3 protein is CASSSLTGAGSPLHF. The base sequence is TGTGCCAGCAGCTCCCTGACAGGGGCAGGATCACCCCTCCACTTT.